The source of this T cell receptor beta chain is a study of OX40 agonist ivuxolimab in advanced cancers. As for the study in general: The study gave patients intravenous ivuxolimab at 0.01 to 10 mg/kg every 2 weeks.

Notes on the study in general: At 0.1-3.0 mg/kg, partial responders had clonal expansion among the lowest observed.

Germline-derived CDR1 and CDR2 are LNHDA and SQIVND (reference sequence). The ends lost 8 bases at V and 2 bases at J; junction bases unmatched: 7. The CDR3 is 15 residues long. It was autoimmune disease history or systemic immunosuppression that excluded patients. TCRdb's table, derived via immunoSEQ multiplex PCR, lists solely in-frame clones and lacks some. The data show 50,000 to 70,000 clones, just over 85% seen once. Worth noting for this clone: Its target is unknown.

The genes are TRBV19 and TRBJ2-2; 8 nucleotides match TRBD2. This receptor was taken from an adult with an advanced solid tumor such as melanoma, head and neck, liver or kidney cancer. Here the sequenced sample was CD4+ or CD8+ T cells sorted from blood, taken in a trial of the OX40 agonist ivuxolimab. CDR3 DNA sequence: TGTGCCAGTTACCGCGGGAGGCAAAACACCGGGGAGCTGTTTTTT. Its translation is CASYRGRQNTGELFF.